The entry below gives a single TCR beta chain sequence along with its context. Its antigen is not known. The CDR3 spans 16 residues. The V gene end was trimmed by 3 bases and the J gene end by 5 bases; junction bases not matched to a gene: 6. Germline V CDR1 and CDR2: MNHEY, SMNVEV (reference sequence). Since all of the isolated RNA was reverse transcribed, expressed TCRB transcripts were what got sequenced. Sequencing used immunoSEQ multiplex PCR; TCRdb keeps in-frame clones, though not all of them. The sample lists over 200,000 clones; about a tenth were seen once. Blood was collected once per donor into heparin, averaging about 116 mL. By way of CD45RO/CCR7/CD25/CD127/CD95/CD27, the CD4+ regulatory, stem cell-like memory, central memory and naive cells were sorted. This sample was included in a study of beta chain features in type 1 diabetes. Broader study findings: A cDNA-based sequencing approach could over-represent cells with high TCR expression. Researchers report that Type 1 diabetes patients had moderately but significantly shorter TCRB CDR3s across all four CD4+ subsets.

This TCR came from a man under 40 with type 1 diabetes. The sample consisted of naive CD4+ T cells from blood. The chain carries TRBV27 and TRBJ2-5, with 13 bases identical to TRBD2. Here the CDR3 reads CASSFTSGGAWETQYF. CDR3 DNA sequence: TGTGCCAGCAGTTTTACTAGCGGGGGGGCCTGGGAGACCCAGTACTTC.